This TCR beta chain was sequenced during a study of cytomegalovirus exposure and HLA in healthy donors. Regarding the study as a whole: The study listed under 200 cytomegalovirus-associated TCR beta chains. Among the sequence variants, a highly shared cluster was likely an artifact of sequencing. Data from an earlier analysis indicated that most TCR beta V segments were productive either about 87% or about 30% of the time. When analyzed later, the rates of TCR association showed variation by HLA locus, with DRB1 the most and HLA-C the fewest.

V shed 4 bases and J shed 0 bases, with 10 bases lying between them. Per germline, CDR1 SEHNR and CDR2 FQNEAQ (reference sequence). This CDR3 is built from 15 residues. Points on this clone: No antigen is known for it.

In the PCR, 60 Vbeta and 13 Jbeta primers were used. Repertoires were generated with immunoSEQ multiplex PCR, while TCRdb's copy carries only in-frame clones and drops some. The table lists 250,000 to 350,000 clones, approximately 90% of them singletons. The chain is built from TRBV7-9 and TRBJ2-1, with D maybe TRBD1 (6 bases). Sequencing was performed on PBMCs. This sequence originates from a woman aged 18 to 35 in good health and CMV-seronegative. The CDR3 bases are TGTGCCAGCAGCTGGACAGAGAGCTCCTACAATGAGCAGTTCTTC. Its protein is CASSWTESSYNEQFF.